One sample yielded the 9 T cell receptor beta chains listed below, sequenced in a study of cytomegalovirus exposure and HLA in healthy donors. The PCR made use of 60 Vbeta and 13 Jbeta primers. Assay: immunoSEQ multiplex PCR; the TCRdb copy retains only in-frame clones and omits some. The sample yields 65,000 to 100,000 clones, approximately 79% seen once. Sequencing used PBMCs. These receptors all stem from a female donor in good health and CMV-seronegative.

The chain employs TRBV18 and TRBJ1-5; possible D gene TRBD1, 6 bases. The CDR3 contains 13 residues. Germline CDR1 is KGHSH and CDR2 is LQKENI. Trimming shortened V by 3 bases and J by 4 bases, and 7 bases separated the two germline ends. CDR3 amino acids: CASSPGQNQPQHF. CDR3 in DNA: TGTGCCAGCTCACCCGGACAGAATCAGCCCCAGCATTTT.

This rearrangement joins TRBV7-9 to TRBJ1-5; TRBD1 aligns across 9 bases. The junction had 9 bases not matched to a gene; V was cut back by 3 bases and J by 6 bases. This CDR3 spans 16 amino acids. Germline V gene lookup returns CDR1 SEHNR and CDR2 FQNEAQ (reference sequence). Here the CDR3 reads CASSFGTGSLGQPQHF. In DNA, the CDR3 is TGTGCCAGCAGCTTCGGGACAGGGAGTCTGGGTCAGCCCCAGCATTTT.

The CDR3: CASSFWTGYNEQFF. CDR3 nucleotides: TGTGCCAGCAGTTTTTGGACAGGGTACAATGAGCAGTTCTTC. The chain couples TRBV28 to TRBJ2-1; 8 bases match TRBD1. This CDR3 region has 14 residues. J lost 4 bases, V lost 3 bases, and 2 bases had no gene match. Germline CDR1 MDHEN, CDR2 SYDVKM.

The chain recombines TRBV28 with TRBJ1-4, with TRBD1 identical over 10 bases. CDR3 length: 18 residues. Trimming removed 6 bases from V and 2 bases from J; junction bases left unmatched: 12. Looked up from germline, CDR1 is MDHEN and CDR2 is SYDVKM. CDR3 sequence: CASRIHRDRGRTNEKLFF. The DNA for the CDR3 is TGTGCCAGCAGGATTCACCGGGACAGGGGACGGACTAATGAAAAACTGTTTTTT.

The rearrangement links TRBV4-2 to TRBJ2-7, with 9 nucleotides matching TRBD1. This CDR3 has 17 residues. Looked up from germline, CDR1 is LGHNA and CDR2 is YNFKEQ. The V gene end was trimmed by 3 bases and the J gene end by 3 bases; junction bases not matched to a gene: 12. This chain's CDR3 is CASSHDQRDRVDYEQYF. The DNA for the CDR3 is TGTGCCAGCAGCCATGACCAGCGGGACAGGGTGGACTACGAGCAGTACTTC.

This chain joins TRBV20-1 and TRBJ1-2; TRBD1 matches 7 bases. Looked up from germline, CDR1 is DFQATT and CDR2 is SNEGSKA (reference sequence). The CDR3 sequence is 11 residues long. V dropped 4 bases and J dropped 10; count of bases not matched to a gene: 6. DNA of the CDR3: TGCAGTGCTATAAGGGACAGATACTACACCTTC. It specifies CSAIRDRYYTF.

The rearrangement joins TRBV5-6 to TRBJ1-5, with D perhaps matching TRBD1 (6 bases). Trimming took off 3 bases at V and 6 bases at J, with 16 bases between the two ends. Germline V gives CDR1 SGHDT, CDR2 YYEEEE. This CDR3 has 15 residues. The CDR3 DNA reads TGTGCCAGCAGCTCCCAGGGAGGGGGAATTCAGCCCCAGCATTTT. Its translation: CASSSQGGGIQPQHF.

The chain has TRBV6-6 and TRBJ2-7; TRBD1 aligns across 8 bases. CDR3 length: 12 residues. Germline loops: CDR1 MNHNY, CDR2 SVGAGI (reference sequence). With 8 bases clipped from V and 2 bases from J, the junction kept 2 bases outside the gene matches. CDR3 DNA sequence: TGTGCCAGCGCACAGGGGGCCTACGAGCAGTACTTC. Its translation is CASAQGAYEQYF.

This clone was seen only a few times. The V call is TRBV28, the J call TRBJ1-1; D gene uncertain. Germline CDR1 MDHEN, CDR2 SYDVKM. CDR3 length equals 11 residues. V dropped 6 bases and J dropped 8 bases, with 10 bases sitting between them. For the CDR3, the DNA is TGTGCCAGCAGCTCGACTACAGAAGCTTTCTTT. Amino acids: CASSSTTEAFF.